These 10 T cell receptor beta chains were sequenced from one sample in a study of Tregs in tolerant kidney transplant recipients. TCRdb's table, derived via immunoSEQ multiplex PCR, lists solely in-frame clones and lacks some. The repertoire holds around 230,000 clones, with roughly four fifths as singletons. Material: CD4+ T cells from blood. The receptors were gathered from a human donor in good health.

This chain uses TRBV2 with TRBJ2-1, with 12 nucleotides matching TRBD1. The V and J ends lost 5 bases and 7 bases, in that order; junction bases with no gene match: 6. CDR1 SNHLY and CDR2 FYNNEI come from the germline V gene. This CDR3 region has 15 residues. The CDR3 region has the DNA TGTGCCAGCAGTCGGGACAGGGGGCGCAGAAATGAGCAGTTCTTC. Its protein is CASSRDRGRRNEQFF.

This sequence joins TRBV7-9 and TRBJ1-2; no clear D. Germline loops: CDR1 SEHNR, CDR2 FQNEAQ (reference sequence). The CDR3 totals 13 residues. Trimming cost V 3 bases and J 3 bases, with 8 bases left between them. The CDR3 spells CASSLTADYGYTF. The CDR3 DNA follows: TGTGCCAGCAGCTTGACCGCGGACTATGGCTACACCTTC.

The chain has TRBV12-5 and TRBJ2-5; 12 bases fit TRBD2. Trimming at V came to 9 bases and at J to 1 base, leaving 6 bases not matched to a gene. There are 15 residues in the CDR3. Germline CDR1 and CDR2: LGHNT and FRNRAP. The CDR3 sequence: CASAPGLAGQETQYF. The CDR3 DNA sequence: TGTGCTAGCGCCCCGGGACTAGCGGGCCAAGAGACCCAGTACTTC. Combining the CDR3 with reference TRBV12-5 and TRBJ2-5 gives the whole variable domain DARVTQTPRHKVTEMGQEVTMRCQPILGHNTVFWYRQTMMQGLELLAYFRNRAPLDDSGMPKDRFSAEMPDATLATLKIQPSEPRDSAVYFCASAPGLAGQETQYFGPGTRLLVL.

The V and J genes are TRBV19 and TRBJ1-2; D call uncertain. Germline V gene data show CDR1 as LNHDA and CDR2 as SQIVND (reference sequence). The CDR3 has 18 residues. Trimming left V 7 bases short and J 4 bases short, with 28 bases between. The CDR3: CASNPSALVATRPYGYTF. The CDR3 DNA sequence: TGTGCCAGTAACCCATCCGCCCTCGTAGCGACTAGACCCTATGGCTACACCTTC.

The rearrangement uses TRBV25-1 and TRBJ2-3, with 7 bases lining up with TRBD2. From germline, CDR1 is MGHDK and CDR2 SYGVNS. The J segment lost 4 bases and the V segment lost 1 base, leaving 5 bases of the junction unmatched. CDR3 size: 15 residues. The CDR3 reads CASSEWGRGADTQYF. CDR3 nucleotide sequence: TGTGCCAGCAGTGAATGGGGCCGGGGGGCAGATACGCAGTATTTT.

In this sample, this clone turned up a few times. The CDR3 protein is CASSYHRGTEETQYF. Here the CDR3 DNA reads TGTGCCAGCAGTTACCATCGGGGAACAGAAGAGACCCAGTACTTC. The V gene is TRBV6-6, the J gene TRBJ2-5; TRBD2 is a possible D gene (5 bases). The germline gives CDR1 MNHNY, CDR2 SVGAGI (reference sequence). The V end lost 2 bases, the J end lost 3 bases, and 13 bases lay between the germline ends. The CDR3 has 15 residues.

This rearrangement joins TRBV7-6 to TRBJ1-1; 7 nucleotides match TRBD1. J was trimmed by 5 bases and V by 3 bases; bases with no gene match: 3. The CDR3 runs 13 residues. Germline-derived CDR1 and CDR2 are SGHVS and FNYEAQ. CDR3 in DNA: TGTGCCAGCAGCTTGGGGACAGTTACTGAAGCTTTCTTT. Amino acids: CASSLGTVTEAFF.

The gene calls are TRBV5-4 and TRBJ1-6, with D hard to call. CDR1 is SGHNT, CDR2 YYREEE, per germline (reference sequence). Trimming cost V 4 bases and J 11 bases, with 19 bases left between them. This CDR3 comprises 15 residues. The CDR3 coding sequence is TGTGCCAGCAGCCTCGGGCAGGCGGTAGTAGCACCCCTCCACTTT. It encodes CASSLGQAVVAPLHF. Drawing the rest from reference TRBV5-4 and TRBJ1-6, the complete variable domain is ETGVTQSPTHLIKTRGQQVTLRCSSQSGHNTVSWYQQALGQGPQFIFQYYREEENGRGNFPPRFSGLQFPNYSSELNVNALELDDSALYLCASSLGQAVVAPLHFGNGTRLTVT.

The chain uses TRBV11-3 and TRBJ1-3, with TRBD1 matching 7 bases. CDR3 length: 13 amino acids. In germline, CDR1 is SGHNT, CDR2 YENEEA. Germline trimming cut 5 bases from V and 7 bases from J; bases unmatched to any gene: 5. This CDR3 reads CASSRDRYNTIYF. CDR3 coding DNA: TGTGCCAGCAGCCGGGACAGATATAACACCATATATTTT.

The rearrangement uses TRBV5-1 and TRBJ1-6, with no clear D. This CDR3 comprises 14 residues. CDR1 and CDR2 (germline): SGHRS, YFSETQ. Trimming left V 0 bases short and J 5 bases short, with 6 bases between. This chain's CDR3 is CASSLDLDNSPLHF. Here the CDR3 DNA reads TGCGCCAGCAGCTTGGATTTGGATAATTCACCCCTCCACTTT.